The 26 T cell receptor beta chains below were found in one sample sequenced in a study of radiation and T cells in renal cell carcinoma. Assay: immunoSEQ multiplex PCR; the TCRdb copy retains only in-frame clones and omits some. The table has 90,000 to 100,000 clones, approximately 82% seen once; the top ten hold 6% to 9%. As for time point: blood 4 weeks post-SBRT, at nephrectomy. Treatment described: 15 Gy SBRT to primary tumor, nephrectomy 4 weeks later. This specimen consisted of blood, obtained from a patient whose treatment included radiotherapy and nephrectomy. These receptors came from a man aged 55 to 69 with renal cell carcinoma.

The chain recombines TRBV5-1 with TRBJ2-1; 7 nucleotides align to TRBD2. J lost 3 bases, V lost 4 bases, and 7 bases had no gene match. CDR3 length: 15 residues. CDR1 is SGHRS, CDR2 YFSETQ, per germline. CDR3 region: CASSPASGIYNEQFF. DNA of the CDR3: TGCGCCAGCAGCCCGGCTAGCGGTATCTACAATGAGCAGTTCTTC.

The gene calls are TRBV14 and TRBJ1-2; no firm D call. Deletions cut 1 base from V and 4 bases from J, with 16 bases between. Germline CDR1 SGHDN, CDR2 FVKESK. The CDR3 has 16 amino acids. For the CDR3, the DNA is TGTGCCAGCAGCCAAGTTTGGCCCTTCGGGATCTATGGCTACACCTTC. Its translation is CASSQVWPFGIYGYTF.

This sequence joins TRBV4-3 and TRBJ2-2; D may be TRBD2 (7 bases). Trimming cost V 4 bases and J 7 bases, with 16 bases left between them. The CDR3 has 15 residues. The germline V gene encodes CDR1 LGHNA and CDR2 YSLEER. CDR3 residues: CASSLEGGSLGELFF. Here the CDR3 DNA reads TGCGCCAGCAGCCTAGAGGGGGGGAGTCTCGGGGAGCTGTTTTTT.

The table lists this clone with a count of one. The chain has TRBV10-3 and TRBJ2-7; weak D call: TRBD1 (5 bases). The CDR3 length is 13 residues. Trimming left V 6 bases short and J 1 base short, with 10 bases between. CDR1 and CDR2 (germline): ENHRY, SYGVKD. The DNA of the CDR3 is TGTGCCATCAGCAGGGTGGAGTCCTACGAGCAGTACTTC. Protein: CAISRVESYEQYF.

This chain connects TRBV9 to TRBJ2-3, with 14 positions matching TRBD2. CDR3 length: 17 amino acids. In germline, CDR1 is SGDLS, CDR2 YYNGEE. Trimming took 3 bases from V and 2 from J; bases not matched to a gene: 5. CDR3 bases: TGTGCCAGCAGCGCGGGACTAGCGGGGGACAACACAGATACGCAGTATTTT. Its translation is CASSAGLAGDNTDTQYF.

The chain links TRBV11-2 to TRBJ2-1; no definite D call. The V gene lost 5 bases and the J gene lost 2 bases, with 10 bases spanning the gap. The length of the CDR3 is 14 residues. The V gene's germline CDR1 is SGHAT and CDR2 FQNNGV. The CDR3: CASSPLVAYNEQFF. DNA for the CDR3: TGTGCCAGCAGCCCCCTAGTAGCCTACAATGAGCAGTTCTTC. Full variable domain (remainder filled in from reference TRBV11-2 and TRBJ2-1): EAGVAQSPRYKIIEKRQSVAFWCNPISGHATLYWYQQILGQGPKLLIQFQNNGVVDDSQLPKDRFSAERLKGVDSTLKIQPAKLEDSAVYLCASSPLVAYNEQFFGPGTRLTVL.

The chain recombines TRBV7-8 with TRBJ2-7, with a tentative D call TRBD1 (5 bases). CDR1 SGHVS and CDR2 FQNEAQ come from the germline V gene. There are 12 residues in the CDR3. Trimming took off 8 bases at V and 2 bases at J, with 10 bases between the two ends. DNA of the CDR3: TGTGCCAGCCGCAGGGTCCCCTACGAGCAGTACTTC. The encoded protein is CASRRVPYEQYF. Together with reference TRBV7-8 and TRBJ2-7, the CDR3 gives the full variable domain: GAGVSQSPRYKVAKRGQDVALRCDPISGHVSLFWYQQALGQGPEFLTYFQNEAQLDKSGLPSDRFFAERPEGSVSTLKIQRTQQEDSAVYLCASRRVPYEQYFGPGTRLTVT.

This clone was detected a few times. The chain joins TRBV7-9 to TRBJ1-1, with D possibly matching TRBD1 (6 bases). CDR3 length: 12 residues. The V end lost 1 base, the J end lost 11 bases, and 11 bases lay between the germline ends. The V gene's germline CDR1 is SEHNR and CDR2 FQNEAQ (reference sequence). DNA of the CDR3: TGTGCCAGCAGCTTAGGGGACAAGGCGGCTTTCTTT. This codes for CASSLGDKAAFF.

This chain uses TRBV13 with TRBJ1-1; D remains unclear. The CDR3 sequence is 14 residues long. Trimming stripped 3 bases from V and 5 bases from J, with 13 bases between. Germline V gene data show CDR1 as PRHDT and CDR2 as FYEKMQ (reference sequence). The CDR3 is CASSLSGIGTEAFF. DNA for the CDR3: TGTGCCAGCAGCTTGAGCGGGATAGGTACTGAAGCTTTCTTT.

The chain employs TRBV15 and TRBJ2-7, with 8 bases fitting TRBD2. V trimming: 1 base; J trimming: 4 bases; junction bases outside the gene matches: 6. The V gene's germline CDR1 is LNHNV and CDR2 YYDKDF (reference sequence). This CDR3 contains 15 residues. This chain's CDR3 is CATSRVRAGEYEQYF. DNA of the CDR3: TGTGCCACCAGCAGAGTCCGAGCGGGAGAATACGAGCAGTACTTC.

This clone showed up just once. This chain joins TRBV7-8 and TRBJ2-7, with D maybe TRBD2 (6 bases). Looked up from germline, CDR1 is SGHVS and CDR2 is FQNEAQ. The CDR3 consists of 15 residues. V dropped 1 base and J dropped 2 bases, with 12 bases sitting between them. The chain's CDR3 is CASSLVGSGPYEQYF. For the CDR3, the DNA is TGTGCCAGCAGCTTAGTCGGGAGCGGGCCCTACGAGCAGTACTTC.

In the case of this clone: The germline gene is not matched at one end of the junction; a read error may be the cause. This chain links TRBV5-4 with TRBJ2-7; D unclear. This CDR3 is built from 13 residues. Germline-derived CDR1 and CDR2 are SGHNT and YYREEE (reference sequence). This CDR3 is CAGSLDPLYEQYF. CDR3 bases: TGTGCCGGCAGCTTGGACCCCCTCTACGAGCAGTACTTC.

V gene TRBV11-2 combines with J gene TRBJ2-3, with D tentatively TRBD1 (7 bases). The length of the CDR3 is 15 residues. Germline V gene data show CDR1 as SGHAT and CDR2 as FQNNGV. The V end lost 5 bases, the J end lost 3 bases, and 15 bases lay between the germline ends. Written as DNA, the CDR3 is TGTGCCAGCAGCCGACGGGGGACAGCGACAGATACGCAGTATTTT. It is translated as CASSRRGTATDTQYF.

This clone appeared a single time. J is TRBJ2-2 and V is TRBV28; perhaps TRBD2 as D (5 bases). V lost 1 base and J lost 4, with 10 bases in between. From germline, CDR1 is MDHEN and CDR2 SYDVKM. This CDR3 has 15 amino acids. The CDR3 spells CASSLSTMGTGELFF. The CDR3 bases are TGTGCCAGCAGTTTATCGACTATGGGCACCGGGGAGCTGTTTTTT.

This rearrangement joins TRBV6-1 to TRBJ1-3; D remains ambiguous. Germline V gene sequence: CDR1 MNHNS, CDR2 SASEGT. CDR3 length equals 15 residues. Between the trimmed V and J ends, which lost 3 bases and 2 bases, there was a span of 11 bases. The CDR3 region is CASSDGSQAGNTIYF. CDR3 DNA: TGTGCCAGCAGTGATGGGAGTCAGGCTGGAAACACCATATATTTT.

This CDR3 is CASRTGGSSYEQYF. The DNA of the CDR3 is TGCGCCAGCAGGACAGGGGGAAGCTCCTACGAGCAGTACTTC. The chain links TRBV10-2 to TRBJ2-7; 9 bases align to TRBD1. Germline V gene lookup returns CDR1 WSHSY and CDR2 SAAADI. The J segment lost 0 bases and the V segment lost 6 bases, leaving 3 bases of the junction unmatched. The length of the CDR3 is 14 residues.

V is TRBV27 and J is TRBJ2-7; possibly TRBD1 for D (5 bases). V was cut by 3 bases and J by 5 bases, with 11 bases left in between. CDR3 length: 13 amino acids. Germline CDR1 is MNHEY and CDR2 is SMNVEV (reference sequence). The CDR3 here is CASSLGRVNEQYF. For the CDR3, the DNA is TGTGCCAGCAGTTTGGGCAGGGTGAACGAGCAGTACTTC.

This clone was seen just once. The genes are TRBV28 and TRBJ2-7; 12 bases agree with TRBD2. With V trimmed by 2 bases and J by 1 base, 6 bases remained unmatched. The CDR3 is made up of 17 amino acids. Per germline, CDR1 MDHEN and CDR2 SYDVKM. The CDR3: CASSLASGRVRSYEQYF. DNA for the CDR3: TGTGCCAGCAGTTTAGCTAGCGGGAGGGTAAGGTCCTACGAGCAGTACTTC. Filled out from reference TRBV28 and TRBJ2-7, the complete variable domain reads DVKVTQSSRYLVKRTGEKVFLECVQDMDHENMFWYRQDPGLGLRLIYFSYDVKMKEKGDIPEGYSVSREKKERFSLILESASTNQTSMYLCASSLASGRVRSYEQYFGPGTRLTVT.

The chain is built from TRBV19 and TRBJ2-3, with D unclear. CDR1 and CDR2 (germline): LNHDA, SQIVND (reference sequence). Trimming took 7 bases from V and 6 from J, leaving 11 bases between them. The CDR3 loop spans 12 amino acids. The CDR3 nucleotides read TGTGCCAGTACCTCAATGGCGGATACGCAGTATTTT. Translation: CASTSMADTQYF.

The chain combines TRBV28 with TRBJ2-3; D gene uncertain. Germline-derived CDR1 and CDR2 are MDHEN and SYDVKM. This CDR3 is built from 15 residues. V was cut by 5 bases and J by 1 base, with 13 bases left in between. This CDR3 is CASSDRRSGTDTQYF. As DNA, the CDR3 is TGTGCCAGCAGTGATAGGCGGTCGGGCACAGATACGCAGTATTTT.

This rearrangement joins TRBV7-6 to TRBJ2-7; D perhaps matches TRBD2 (5 bases). Trimming cost V 5 bases and J 7 bases, with 27 bases left between them. The CDR3 is made up of 17 amino acids. Looked up from germline, CDR1 is SGHVS and CDR2 is FNYEAQ. The CDR3 DNA sequence: TGTGCCAGCAGCGCCCACTTCCCGGGAAAATACCCGGGTGAGCAGTACTTC. It yields the protein CASSAHFPGKYPGEQYF. Filled out from reference TRBV7-6 and TRBJ2-7, the complete variable domain reads GAGVSQSPRYKVTKRGQDVALRCDPISGHVSLYWYRQALGQGPEFLTYFNYEAQQDKSGLPNDRFSAERPEGSISTLTIQRTEQRDSAMYRCASSAHFPGKYPGEQYFGPGTRLTVT.

The genes are TRBV6-5 and TRBJ2-1, with TRBD1 matching over 10 bases. Germline assignment: CDR1 MNHEY and CDR2 SVGAGI. CDR3 length: 15 residues. V shed 8 bases, J shed 5 bases, and the junction held 9 bases outside the gene matches. CDR3 in DNA: TGTGCCAGCTATTCCGGGACAGGGGAAGACAATGAGCAGTTCTTC. Protein sequence: CASYSGTGEDNEQFF.

Ten or more counts support this clone. The J gene is TRBJ1-2, the V gene TRBV7-2, with D perhaps TRBD1 (5 bases). Trimming took off 5 bases at V and 5 bases at J, with 12 bases between the two ends. Germline CDR1 SGHTA, CDR2 FQGNSA. The CDR3 has 13 amino acids. CDR3 nucleotides: TGTGCCAGCAGCCCACGGGCAGGGTATGGCTACACCTTC. Amino acids: CASSPRAGYGYTF.

V gene TRBV28 combines with J gene TRBJ2-1; 9 bases fit TRBD2. J lost 6 bases, V lost 7 bases, and 4 bases had no gene match. The CDR3 sequence is 13 residues long. Germline V lookup: CDR1 MDHEN, CDR2 SYDVKM. CDR3 DNA: TGTGCCAGCAACGCGGGAGGGCGCAATGAGCAGTTCTTC. This translates into CASNAGGRNEQFF.

This rearrangement joins TRBV5-1 to TRBJ2-1, with D possibly matching TRBD2 (6 bases). Germline-derived CDR1 and CDR2 are SGHRS and YFSETQ. The CDR3 has 15 residues. The germline V and J ends were trimmed by 0 bases and 6 bases, with 13 bases remaining between them. The CDR3 coding sequence is TGCGCCAGCAGCTTGGCCGCAGCCGGGGGCAATGAGCAGTTCTTC. Its translation is CASSLAAAGGNEQFF. The full variable domain, in which reference TRBV5-1 and TRBJ2-1 provide the parts outside the CDR3, is KAGVTQTPRYLIKTRGQQVTLSCSPISGHRSVSWYQQTPGQGLQFLFEYFSETQRNKGNFPGRFSGRQFSNSRSEMNVSTLELGDSALYLCASSLAAAGGNEQFFGPGTRLTVL.

The chain links TRBV28 to TRBJ2-3; D is possibly TRBD1 (6 bases). CDR3 length: 13 amino acids. V was cut by 10 bases and J by 6 bases, with 17 bases left in between. The V gene's germline CDR1 is MDHEN and CDR2 SYDVKM. The CDR3 DNA reads TGTGCCACCAGGGGCCACGCCGGGGATACGCAGTATTTT. This gives the protein CATRGHAGDTQYF.